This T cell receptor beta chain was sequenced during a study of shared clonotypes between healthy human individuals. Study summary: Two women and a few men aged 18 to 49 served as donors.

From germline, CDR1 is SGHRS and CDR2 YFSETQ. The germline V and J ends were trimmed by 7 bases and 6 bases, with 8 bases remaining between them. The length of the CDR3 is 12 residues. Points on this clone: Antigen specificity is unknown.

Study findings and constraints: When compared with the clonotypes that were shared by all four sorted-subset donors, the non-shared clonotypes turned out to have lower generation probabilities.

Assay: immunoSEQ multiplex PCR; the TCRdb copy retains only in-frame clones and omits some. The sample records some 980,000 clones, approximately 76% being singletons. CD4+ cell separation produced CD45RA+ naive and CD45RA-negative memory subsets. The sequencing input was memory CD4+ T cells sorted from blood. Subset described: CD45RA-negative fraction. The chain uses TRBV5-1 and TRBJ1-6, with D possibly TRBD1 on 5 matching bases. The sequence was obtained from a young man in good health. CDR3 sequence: CASQGPNSPLHF. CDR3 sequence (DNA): TGCGCCAGCCAGGGCCCTAATTCACCCCTCCACTTT.